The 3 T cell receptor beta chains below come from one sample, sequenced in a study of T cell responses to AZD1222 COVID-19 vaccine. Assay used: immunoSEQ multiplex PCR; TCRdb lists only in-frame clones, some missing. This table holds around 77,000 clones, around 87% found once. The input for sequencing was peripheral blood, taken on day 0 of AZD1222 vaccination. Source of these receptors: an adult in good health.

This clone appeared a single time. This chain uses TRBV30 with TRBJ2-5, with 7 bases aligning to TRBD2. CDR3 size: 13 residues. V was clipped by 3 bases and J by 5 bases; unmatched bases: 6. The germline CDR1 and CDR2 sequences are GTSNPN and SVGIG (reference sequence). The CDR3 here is CAWRLSGAETQYF. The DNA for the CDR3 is TGTGCCTGGAGACTAAGCGGGGCTGAGACCCAGTACTTC.

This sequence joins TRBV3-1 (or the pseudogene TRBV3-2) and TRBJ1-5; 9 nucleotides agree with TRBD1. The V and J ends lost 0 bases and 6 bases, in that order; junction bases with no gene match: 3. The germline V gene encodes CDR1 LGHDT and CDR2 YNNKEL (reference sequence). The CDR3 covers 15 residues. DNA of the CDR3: TGTGCCAGCAGCCAAGATTGGACAGGGGTTCAGCCCCAGCATTTT. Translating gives CASSQDWTGVQPQHF.

CDR3: CAISNRREDYGYTF. The CDR3 DNA reads TGTGCCATCAGTAATCGCAGGGAAGACTATGGCTACACCTTC. The V gene is TRBV10-3, the J gene TRBJ1-2; TRBD1 might be the D (5 bases). The germline V gene has CDR1 ENHRY and CDR2 SYGVKD. The CDR3 sequence is 14 residues long. V lost 5 bases and J lost 3, with 13 bases in between.